One sample yielded the 9 T cell receptor beta chains listed below, sequenced in a study of blood T cell repertoires in COVID-19. Profiled with immunoSEQ multiplex PCR; TCRdb holds only in-frame clones, not every one. The sample yields 100,000 to 150,000 clones, 70% to 80% seen once. Sequencing was carried out using peripheral blood. The source of these receptors is a man aged 40-49 years with active or convalescent COVID-19.

This sequence joins TRBV5-4 and TRBJ1-1; D unclear. With 0 bases removed from V and 1 base from J, the gap between germline ends came to 10 bases. The CDR3 loop spans 15 amino acids. The germline gives CDR1 SGHNT, CDR2 YYREEE (reference sequence). This CDR3 is CASSLDARRNTEAFF. The CDR3 DNA sequence: TGTGCCAGCAGCTTGGACGCCAGAAGGAACACTGAAGCTTTCTTT.

The genes are TRBV3-1 (or the pseudogene TRBV3-2) and TRBJ2-7, with 7 bases that match TRBD1. This CDR3 has 17 amino acids. The V gene's germline CDR1 is LGHDT and CDR2 YNNKEL (reference sequence). Trimming cost V 2 bases and J 1 base; bases outside gene matches: 11. The CDR3 here is CASSQSLLTGQSYEQYF. CDR3 bases: TGTGCCAGCAGCCAATCCTTGTTGACAGGGCAATCCTACGAGCAGTACTTC.

This chain connects TRBV7-2 to TRBJ1-1; the match to TRBD1 covers 7 bases. CDR1 and CDR2 (germline): SGHTA, FQGNSA. The CDR3 runs 15 residues. J gave up 0 bases and V 5 bases, and 6 bases lay outside the gene matches. CDR3 protein: CASSHRQGLNTEAFF. CDR3 nucleotides: TGTGCCAGCAGCCACCGACAGGGTTTGAACACTGAAGCTTTCTTT.

J is TRBJ1-2 and V is TRBV12-3 or TRBV12-4, with TRBD1 as a possible D gene (6 bases). The CDR3 contains 13 residues. V was pared by 3 bases and J by 2 bases, with 7 bases between. The CDR3: CASSFDRNYGYTF. DNA of the CDR3: TGTGCCAGCAGTTTCGACAGGAACTATGGCTACACCTTC.

The rearrangement joins TRBV7-8 to TRBJ2-7, with a possible D match to TRBD1 (5 bases). Germline CDR1 and CDR2: SGHVS and FQNEAQ. The CDR3 consists of 14 residues. Trimming took off 1 base at V and 3 bases at J, with 10 bases between the two ends. CDR3 coding DNA: TGTGCCAGCAGCTTAGACGGCGGACACTACGAGCAGTACTTC. Protein sequence: CASSLDGGHYEQYF.

The genes are TRBV7-2 and TRBJ1-2; D unclear. The CDR3 spans 15 residues. Germline CDR1 is SGHTA and CDR2 is FQGNSA. Trimming removed 0 bases from V and 8 bases from J, with 16 bases in between. The CDR3 reads CASSLAPGFLQGYTF. The CDR3 nucleotides are TGTGCCAGCAGCTTAGCGCCGGGGTTCCTCCAAGGCTACACCTTC.

In its sample, this clone was seen a few times. V gene TRBV2 combines with J gene TRBJ2-7; 9 bases fit TRBD1. The germline V gene has CDR1 SNHLY and CDR2 FYNNEI. After removal of 6 bases from V and 0 bases from J, the junction contained 15 bases not matched to a gene. This CDR3 is 18 amino acids long. CDR3 bases: TGTGCCAGCAGCCCCAGAATTGGGCTGGGACAGGGCTCCTACGAGCAGTACTTC. It is translated as CASSPRIGLGQGSYEQYF.

The chain employs TRBV27 and TRBJ2-7, with a weak D call TRBD2 (7 bases). The germline V gene has CDR1 MNHEY and CDR2 SMNVEV (reference sequence). The CDR3 is 16 amino acids. Between the trimmed V and J ends, which lost 5 bases and 5 bases, there was a span of 22 bases. CDR3 in amino acids: CASSPSSGGGRNEQYF. CDR3 nucleotide sequence: TGTGCCAGCAGTCCCTCCTCCGGCGGGGGCAGAAACGAGCAGTACTTC.

V gene TRBV20-1 combines with J gene TRBJ1-2, with 9 bases identical to TRBD1. CDR1 DFQATT and CDR2 SNEGSKA come from the germline V gene (reference sequence). J lost 8 bases, V lost 7 bases, and 5 bases had no gene match. This CDR3 has 11 amino acids. The CDR3 here is CSVTGGLGYTF. CDR3 in DNA: TGCAGTGTTACAGGGGGCTTGGGCTACACCTTC.